The 20 T cell receptor beta chains presented below share a single source sample, sequenced in a study of blood T cell repertoires in COVID-19. Using immunoSEQ multiplex PCR, the repertoire was profiled, and TCRdb retains in-frame clones only, with some absent. The sample records roughly 64,000 clones, roughly two thirds being singletons. The specimen was PBMCs or T cells enriched from blood (not recorded which). The receptors derive from an older woman who had been exposed to COVID-19.

V gene TRBV28 combines with J gene TRBJ2-5, with TRBD1 as a possible D gene (5 bases). Germline V lookup: CDR1 MDHEN, CDR2 SYDVKM. CDR3 size: 15 residues. V was clipped by 3 bases and J by 5 bases, with 16 bases between them. CDR3 residues: CASSFARTPSETQYF. CDR3 DNA: TGTGCCAGCAGTTTTGCCCGGACACCTTCGGAGACCCAGTACTTC.

The chain joins TRBV2 to TRBJ1-1, with 7 nucleotides matching TRBD1. The trim removed 6 bases at V and 1 base at J, leaving 8 bases unmatched. Germline assignment: CDR1 SNHLY and CDR2 FYNNEI. CDR3 length equals 15 residues. This CDR3 reads CASRRSGTANTEAFF. The CDR3 coding sequence is TGTGCCAGCAGAAGATCCGGGACAGCGAACACTGAAGCTTTCTTT.

In this sample, this clone turned up once. This sequence joins TRBV27 and TRBJ2-5, with 7 bases lining up with TRBD2. This CDR3 has 15 residues. Losses at the gene ends were 4 bases for V and 5 bases for J; bases not matched to a gene: 10. In germline, CDR1 is MNHEY, CDR2 SMNVEV (reference sequence). The CDR3 spells CASSSLGLGGETQYF. The CDR3 DNA follows: TGTGCCAGCAGTTCCCTCGGACTAGGAGGGGAGACCCAGTACTTC.

In this sample, this clone turned up once. The rearrangement links TRBV19 to TRBJ1-5; D remains unclear. Looked up from germline, CDR1 is LNHDA and CDR2 is SQIVND (reference sequence). The length of the CDR3 is 16 residues. The V gene lost 9 bases and the J gene lost 1 base, with 19 bases spanning the gap. CDR3 region: CASRNSRLRSNQPQHF. CDR3 coding DNA: TGTGCCAGCCGTAATTCGAGGCTAAGGAGCAATCAGCCCCAGCATTTT.

The chain is built from TRBV5-6 and TRBJ1-2; perhaps TRBD1 as D (5 bases). CDR3 length equals 13 residues. CDR1 and CDR2 (germline): SGHDT, YYEEEE. V was clipped by 2 bases and J by 6 bases, with 11 bases between them. The CDR3 DNA follows: TGTGCCAGCAGCTTAGCCAGGGCAGATGGCTACACCTTC. This gives the protein CASSLARADGYTF.

This chain uses TRBV7-2 with TRBJ2-5; D unresolved. Trimming took off 6 bases at V and 0 bases at J, with 8 bases between the two ends. Looked up from germline, CDR1 is SGHTA and CDR2 is FQGNSA. The CDR3 totals 13 residues. The CDR3 region is CASSARYQETQYF. The CDR3 DNA follows: TGTGCCAGCAGTGCTAGGTACCAAGAGACCCAGTACTTC.

This clone was found once. The chain uses TRBV7-2 and TRBJ1-5, with TRBD1 as a possible D gene (6 bases). This CDR3 has 13 residues. The germline gives CDR1 SGHTA, CDR2 FQGNSA. The germline V and J ends were trimmed by 5 bases and 4 bases, with 9 bases remaining between them. The CDR3 region has the DNA TGTGCCAGCAGCCAAACAGGGAATCAGCCCCAGCATTTT. Protein product: CASSQTGNQPQHF.

This chain connects TRBV6-5 to TRBJ2-1; 9 bases fit TRBD2. The V segment lost 7 bases and the J segment 7 bases; nucleotides outside the gene matches: 8. The V gene's germline CDR1 is MNHEY and CDR2 SVGAGI. This CDR3 is 14 amino acids long. The CDR3 DNA reads TGTGCCAGCACTTTAGCGGGAGTGGGGAATGAGCAGTTCTTC. Translated, it gives CASTLAGVGNEQFF.

This clone turned up a few times. This chain connects TRBV7-2 to TRBJ2-2; D possibly corresponds to TRBD1 (5 bases). From germline, CDR1 is SGHTA and CDR2 FQGNSA. The CDR3 length is 14 residues. The germline V and J ends were trimmed by 4 bases and 4 bases, with 10 bases remaining between them. The CDR3 spells CASSSGWGTGELFF. The CDR3 nucleotides are TGTGCCAGCAGCTCAGGGTGGGGCACCGGGGAGCTGTTTTTT.

The chain has TRBV19 and TRBJ1-2; 8 bases match TRBD1. In germline, CDR1 is LNHDA, CDR2 SQIVND (reference sequence). This CDR3 region has 14 residues. J was trimmed by 5 bases and V by 5 bases; bases with no gene match: 7. CDR3 DNA sequence: TGTGCCAGTAGTGCGGGACAGGTTCTATATGGCTACACCTTC. Amino acid sequence: CASSAGQVLYGYTF.

CDR3 in amino acids: CASRKGTRPNTEAFF. The CDR3 DNA reads TGTGCCAGCAGAAAGGGGACACGGCCCAACACTGAAGCTTTCTTT. The rearrangement links TRBV28 to TRBJ1-1; tentatively, D is TRBD1 (6 bases). The germline gives CDR1 MDHEN, CDR2 SYDVKM. The CDR3 has 15 amino acids. Trimming removed 6 bases at V and 2 bases at J, with 16 bases between.

The sample holds many counts of this clone. The chain has TRBV6-5 and TRBJ2-7; perhaps TRBD1 as D (5 bases). The CDR3 sequence is 15 residues long. V was shortened by 3 bases and J by 6 bases, with 18 bases between the two germline ends. Germline V lookup: CDR1 MNHEY, CDR2 SVGAGI. CDR3 DNA: TGTGCCAGCAGTTATTCGGCCACAGGCGGCATCGAGCAGTACTTC. It specifies CASSYSATGGIEQYF.

The chain joins TRBV29-1 to TRBJ2-7; D perhaps matches TRBD1 (6 bases). There are 11 residues in the CDR3. Germline CDR1 reads SQVTM; CDR2 reads ANQGSEA. The ends were cut back, 6 bases at V and 3 bases at J, with 9 bases in the middle. The CDR3, as DNA: TGCAGCGTAGTACAGGGCTACGAGCAGTACTTC. Residues: CSVVQGYEQYF.

V usage is TRBV28 and J usage is TRBJ2-7; the D is unclear. Trimming pared 6 bases from V and 0 bases from J, leaving 12 bases between. The CDR3 has 14 amino acids. Germline V CDR1 and CDR2: MDHEN, SYDVKM. CDR3 in DNA: TGTGCCAGCAGGCCCCCCGCGAGCTCCTACGAGCAGTACTTC. Protein product: CASRPPASSYEQYF.

V usage is TRBV5-1 and J usage is TRBJ1-2, with D uncertain. There are 14 residues in the CDR3. With 3 bases removed from V and 8 bases from J, the gap between germline ends came to 17 bases. CDR1 and CDR2 from the germline V gene are SGHRS and YFSETQ. DNA of the CDR3: TGCGCCAGCAGCTCTGAAGGGAGGCTGAGAGGCTACACCTTC. Translated: CASSSEGRLRGYTF.

This chain links TRBV19 with TRBJ2-1; weak D call: TRBD1 (6 bases). Germline values: CDR1 LNHDA, CDR2 SQIVND (reference sequence). This CDR3 contains 14 residues. Trimming shortened V by 3 bases and J by 7 bases, and 13 bases separated the two germline ends. In DNA form, the CDR3 reads TGTGCCAGTAGTATTTTTACAGGGCGAAATGAGCAGTTCTTC. It is translated as CASSIFTGRNEQFF.

CDR3 nucleotide sequence: TGTGCCAGCAGCCAACACCGTAGCGGGAGGGGGCCTGAGCAGTTCTTC. It specifies CASSQHRSGRGPEQFF. The J gene is TRBJ2-1, the V gene TRBV28; 11 bases align to TRBD2. Germline V lookup: CDR1 MDHEN, CDR2 SYDVKM. J lost 9 bases, V lost 6 bases, and 13 bases had no gene match. The CDR3 covers 16 residues.

V gene TRBV7-9 combines with J gene TRBJ1-2; D is uncertain. V lost 1 base and J 2 bases, leaving 11 bases between the germline ends. CDR1 is SEHNR, CDR2 FQNEAQ, per germline (reference sequence). This CDR3 comprises 15 residues. The CDR3 DNA reads TGTGCCAGCAGCTTAGGCGTAGCGAGCAACTATGGCTACACCTTC. Translating it yields CASSLGVASNYGYTF.

The rearrangement uses TRBV10-2 and TRBJ2-6; weak D call: TRBD2 (6 bases). Germline values: CDR1 WSHSY, CDR2 SAAADI. With 4 bases removed from V and 0 bases from J, the gap between germline ends came to 13 bases. The CDR3 sequence is 17 residues long. The CDR3 loop is CASSVGTYNSGANVLTF. CDR3 nucleotides: TGCGCCAGCAGTGTGGGGACTTACAACTCTGGGGCCAACGTCCTGACTTTC.

V and J are TRBV6-5 and TRBJ1-2; weak D call: TRBD1 (5 bases). CDR1 and CDR2 from the germline V gene are MNHEY and SVGAGI. This CDR3 is 14 amino acids long. V lost 2 bases and J lost 5, with 12 bases in between. CDR3 residues: CASSYGADKYGYTF. The CDR3 DNA is TGTGCCAGCAGTTACGGGGCAGACAAATATGGCTACACCTTC.